Detailed here is one T cell receptor beta chain. CDR3 size: 14 residues. The ends lost 3 bases at V and 3 bases at J; junction bases unmatched: 5. Looked up from germline, CDR1 is KGHSH and CDR2 is LQKENI. This sample was included in a study of blood T cell repertoires in COVID-19. The overall study: Acute-phase and convalescent COVID-19 samples originated in the United States, Italy and Spain. T cells, B-cell-depleted T cells, or PBMCs supplied cDNA or gDNA.

Original handling: Scientists estimated how many nucleated cells there were by amplifying reference gene primers. The repertoire was sequenced with immunoSEQ multiplex PCR; TCRdb's copy has only in-frame clones and lacks some. That table is the source of V, J and clone size, and D and trimming were worked out from the DNA. The sample gives tens of thousands of clones, 70% to 90% of which show up once; over 9% is in the top ten. The clonotype comes from a human donor in a cohort sampled during active COVID-19. V and J are TRBV18 and TRBJ2-7; 7 nucleotides agree with TRBD2. The source material was peripheral blood. CDR3 region: CASSPGRGVYEQYF. The CDR3 nucleotides are TGTGCCAGCTCACCGGGACGGGGGGTCTACGAGCAGTACTTC.